The 10 T cell receptor beta chains below all came from one sample that was sequenced in a study of T cell repertoires in aging, cancer and after chemotherapy. The template was genomic DNA from peripheral blood, not RNA. Multiplex touch-down PCR with TRB-A/B primers amplified rearranged V-D-J TRB sequences. TCRdb called the multiplex PCR reads again in MiXCR, with one record for every CDR3 protein. The table lists 3,000 or so distinct CDR3 sequences, 20% to 25% of them singletons. Sequenced input: blood. These receptors were obtained from a human donor with a solid tumor.

This clonotype was seen a few times. The gene calls are TRBV9 and TRBJ1-4, with D unresolved. Trimming pared 2 bases from V and 7 bases from J, leaving 12 bases between. Germline CDR1 is SGDLS and CDR2 is YYNGEE. CDR3 length: 14 residues. The CDR3: CASSVGSSGEKLFF. In DNA form, the CDR3 reads TGTGCCAGCAGCGTCGGAAGCAGTGGTGAAAAACTGTTTTTT. The full variable domain, its missing parts supplied by reference TRBV9 and TRBJ1-4, is DSGVTQTPKHLITATGQRVTLRCSPRSGDLSVYWYQQSLDQGLQFLIQYYNGEERAKGNILERFSAQQFPDLHSELNLSSLELGDSALYFCASSVGSSGEKLFFGSGTQLSVL.

The chain joins TRBV12-3 or TRBV12-4 to TRBJ1-6, with TRBD1 matching over 10 bases. The CDR3 length is 17 residues. The trim removed 3 bases at V and 17 bases at J, leaving 19 bases unmatched. CDR3 sequence reads: CASSLVTGGIRGSPFHF. The CDR3 DNA sequence: TGTGCCAGCAGTTTGGTGACAGGGGGCATTAGGGGTTCACCTTTCCACTTT.

This clonotype was counted only a few times. This chain connects TRBV5-6 to TRBJ2-7, with D possibly TRBD1 on 6 matching bases. CDR1 and CDR2 (germline): SGHDT, YYEEEE. V lost 4 bases, J lost 4 bases, and 12 bases lay in between. The CDR3 consists of 13 residues. The CDR3 DNA is TGTGCCAGCAGCCCCGGGACACTTTACGAGCAGTACTTC. This gives the protein CASSPGTLYEQYF.

This clonotype was seen a few times. The chain carries TRBV12-3 or TRBV12-4 and TRBJ2-7; D is unclear. V gave up 0 bases and J gave up 0 bases, with 3 bases separating them. The CDR3 loop spans 13 amino acids. CDR3 coding DNA: TGTGCCAGCAGTTTAGCGAGCTCCTACGAGCAGTACTTC. This codes for CASSLASSYEQYF.

In its sample, this clonotype ranks as large. The V and J genes are TRBV29-1 and TRBJ2-1; 7 bases agree with TRBD2. Germline V CDR1 and CDR2: SQVTM, ANQGSEA. This CDR3 region has 15 residues. Losses at the gene ends were 6 bases for V and 5 bases for J; bases not matched to a gene: 13. DNA for the CDR3: TGCAGCGTGTCTCCACGGGCTAGCGGTAACAATGAGCAGTTCTTC. Translating it yields CSVSPRASGNNEQFF.

In its sample, this clonotype is medium-sized. At one end the junction does not follow the germline gene, possibly because of a read error. This chain uses TRBV20-1 with TRBJ2-2; 8 bases map to TRBD2. The CDR3 contains 16 residues. Per germline, CDR1 DFQATT and CDR2 SNEGSKA (reference sequence). DNA of the CDR3: TGCAGTGCTAGAGTGGCGGGGGGCACGAACACCAGGGAGCTGTTTTTT. Amino acid sequence: CSARVAGGTNTRELFF.

This clonotype ranks as medium-sized. This chain links TRBV19 with TRBJ2-1, with 7 bases matching TRBD2. V lost 6 bases and J lost 7; bases outside the gene matches: 6. CDR1 and CDR2 from the germline V gene are LNHDA and SQIVND (reference sequence). This CDR3 is built from 13 residues. The CDR3 sequence: CASSLGLRNEQFF. CDR3 nucleotide sequence: TGTGCCAGTAGCCTGGGACTACGAAATGAGCAGTTCTTC.

The rearrangement joins TRBV7-6 to TRBJ2-5, with TRBD1 as a possible D gene (6 bases). V shed 5 bases and J shed 1 base, with 11 bases lying between them. There are 14 residues in the CDR3. CDR1 SGHVS and CDR2 FNYEAQ come from the germline V gene. The CDR3 protein is CASSARGGQETQYF. In nucleotides, the CDR3 is TGTGCCAGCAGCGCCAGAGGGGGCCAAGAGACCCAGTACTTC.

This chain uses TRBV12-3 or TRBV12-4 with TRBJ2-7; D call uncertain. The length of the CDR3 is 13 residues. V dropped 4 bases and J dropped 0 bases, with 7 bases sitting between them. CDR3 region: CASSSDGSYEQYF. CDR3 bases: TGTGCCAGCAGTTCTGACGGCTCCTACGAGCAGTACTTC.

J is TRBJ2-7 and V is TRBV18; 10 bases align to TRBD1. Germline CDR1 KGHSH, CDR2 LQKENI. CDR3 length: 14 amino acids. J lost 8 bases, V lost 2 bases, and 6 bases had no gene match. Here the CDR3 reads CASSPGTGEYQQYF. Written as DNA, the CDR3 is TGTGCCAGCTCACCAGGGACAGGGGAGTATCAGCAGTACTTC.